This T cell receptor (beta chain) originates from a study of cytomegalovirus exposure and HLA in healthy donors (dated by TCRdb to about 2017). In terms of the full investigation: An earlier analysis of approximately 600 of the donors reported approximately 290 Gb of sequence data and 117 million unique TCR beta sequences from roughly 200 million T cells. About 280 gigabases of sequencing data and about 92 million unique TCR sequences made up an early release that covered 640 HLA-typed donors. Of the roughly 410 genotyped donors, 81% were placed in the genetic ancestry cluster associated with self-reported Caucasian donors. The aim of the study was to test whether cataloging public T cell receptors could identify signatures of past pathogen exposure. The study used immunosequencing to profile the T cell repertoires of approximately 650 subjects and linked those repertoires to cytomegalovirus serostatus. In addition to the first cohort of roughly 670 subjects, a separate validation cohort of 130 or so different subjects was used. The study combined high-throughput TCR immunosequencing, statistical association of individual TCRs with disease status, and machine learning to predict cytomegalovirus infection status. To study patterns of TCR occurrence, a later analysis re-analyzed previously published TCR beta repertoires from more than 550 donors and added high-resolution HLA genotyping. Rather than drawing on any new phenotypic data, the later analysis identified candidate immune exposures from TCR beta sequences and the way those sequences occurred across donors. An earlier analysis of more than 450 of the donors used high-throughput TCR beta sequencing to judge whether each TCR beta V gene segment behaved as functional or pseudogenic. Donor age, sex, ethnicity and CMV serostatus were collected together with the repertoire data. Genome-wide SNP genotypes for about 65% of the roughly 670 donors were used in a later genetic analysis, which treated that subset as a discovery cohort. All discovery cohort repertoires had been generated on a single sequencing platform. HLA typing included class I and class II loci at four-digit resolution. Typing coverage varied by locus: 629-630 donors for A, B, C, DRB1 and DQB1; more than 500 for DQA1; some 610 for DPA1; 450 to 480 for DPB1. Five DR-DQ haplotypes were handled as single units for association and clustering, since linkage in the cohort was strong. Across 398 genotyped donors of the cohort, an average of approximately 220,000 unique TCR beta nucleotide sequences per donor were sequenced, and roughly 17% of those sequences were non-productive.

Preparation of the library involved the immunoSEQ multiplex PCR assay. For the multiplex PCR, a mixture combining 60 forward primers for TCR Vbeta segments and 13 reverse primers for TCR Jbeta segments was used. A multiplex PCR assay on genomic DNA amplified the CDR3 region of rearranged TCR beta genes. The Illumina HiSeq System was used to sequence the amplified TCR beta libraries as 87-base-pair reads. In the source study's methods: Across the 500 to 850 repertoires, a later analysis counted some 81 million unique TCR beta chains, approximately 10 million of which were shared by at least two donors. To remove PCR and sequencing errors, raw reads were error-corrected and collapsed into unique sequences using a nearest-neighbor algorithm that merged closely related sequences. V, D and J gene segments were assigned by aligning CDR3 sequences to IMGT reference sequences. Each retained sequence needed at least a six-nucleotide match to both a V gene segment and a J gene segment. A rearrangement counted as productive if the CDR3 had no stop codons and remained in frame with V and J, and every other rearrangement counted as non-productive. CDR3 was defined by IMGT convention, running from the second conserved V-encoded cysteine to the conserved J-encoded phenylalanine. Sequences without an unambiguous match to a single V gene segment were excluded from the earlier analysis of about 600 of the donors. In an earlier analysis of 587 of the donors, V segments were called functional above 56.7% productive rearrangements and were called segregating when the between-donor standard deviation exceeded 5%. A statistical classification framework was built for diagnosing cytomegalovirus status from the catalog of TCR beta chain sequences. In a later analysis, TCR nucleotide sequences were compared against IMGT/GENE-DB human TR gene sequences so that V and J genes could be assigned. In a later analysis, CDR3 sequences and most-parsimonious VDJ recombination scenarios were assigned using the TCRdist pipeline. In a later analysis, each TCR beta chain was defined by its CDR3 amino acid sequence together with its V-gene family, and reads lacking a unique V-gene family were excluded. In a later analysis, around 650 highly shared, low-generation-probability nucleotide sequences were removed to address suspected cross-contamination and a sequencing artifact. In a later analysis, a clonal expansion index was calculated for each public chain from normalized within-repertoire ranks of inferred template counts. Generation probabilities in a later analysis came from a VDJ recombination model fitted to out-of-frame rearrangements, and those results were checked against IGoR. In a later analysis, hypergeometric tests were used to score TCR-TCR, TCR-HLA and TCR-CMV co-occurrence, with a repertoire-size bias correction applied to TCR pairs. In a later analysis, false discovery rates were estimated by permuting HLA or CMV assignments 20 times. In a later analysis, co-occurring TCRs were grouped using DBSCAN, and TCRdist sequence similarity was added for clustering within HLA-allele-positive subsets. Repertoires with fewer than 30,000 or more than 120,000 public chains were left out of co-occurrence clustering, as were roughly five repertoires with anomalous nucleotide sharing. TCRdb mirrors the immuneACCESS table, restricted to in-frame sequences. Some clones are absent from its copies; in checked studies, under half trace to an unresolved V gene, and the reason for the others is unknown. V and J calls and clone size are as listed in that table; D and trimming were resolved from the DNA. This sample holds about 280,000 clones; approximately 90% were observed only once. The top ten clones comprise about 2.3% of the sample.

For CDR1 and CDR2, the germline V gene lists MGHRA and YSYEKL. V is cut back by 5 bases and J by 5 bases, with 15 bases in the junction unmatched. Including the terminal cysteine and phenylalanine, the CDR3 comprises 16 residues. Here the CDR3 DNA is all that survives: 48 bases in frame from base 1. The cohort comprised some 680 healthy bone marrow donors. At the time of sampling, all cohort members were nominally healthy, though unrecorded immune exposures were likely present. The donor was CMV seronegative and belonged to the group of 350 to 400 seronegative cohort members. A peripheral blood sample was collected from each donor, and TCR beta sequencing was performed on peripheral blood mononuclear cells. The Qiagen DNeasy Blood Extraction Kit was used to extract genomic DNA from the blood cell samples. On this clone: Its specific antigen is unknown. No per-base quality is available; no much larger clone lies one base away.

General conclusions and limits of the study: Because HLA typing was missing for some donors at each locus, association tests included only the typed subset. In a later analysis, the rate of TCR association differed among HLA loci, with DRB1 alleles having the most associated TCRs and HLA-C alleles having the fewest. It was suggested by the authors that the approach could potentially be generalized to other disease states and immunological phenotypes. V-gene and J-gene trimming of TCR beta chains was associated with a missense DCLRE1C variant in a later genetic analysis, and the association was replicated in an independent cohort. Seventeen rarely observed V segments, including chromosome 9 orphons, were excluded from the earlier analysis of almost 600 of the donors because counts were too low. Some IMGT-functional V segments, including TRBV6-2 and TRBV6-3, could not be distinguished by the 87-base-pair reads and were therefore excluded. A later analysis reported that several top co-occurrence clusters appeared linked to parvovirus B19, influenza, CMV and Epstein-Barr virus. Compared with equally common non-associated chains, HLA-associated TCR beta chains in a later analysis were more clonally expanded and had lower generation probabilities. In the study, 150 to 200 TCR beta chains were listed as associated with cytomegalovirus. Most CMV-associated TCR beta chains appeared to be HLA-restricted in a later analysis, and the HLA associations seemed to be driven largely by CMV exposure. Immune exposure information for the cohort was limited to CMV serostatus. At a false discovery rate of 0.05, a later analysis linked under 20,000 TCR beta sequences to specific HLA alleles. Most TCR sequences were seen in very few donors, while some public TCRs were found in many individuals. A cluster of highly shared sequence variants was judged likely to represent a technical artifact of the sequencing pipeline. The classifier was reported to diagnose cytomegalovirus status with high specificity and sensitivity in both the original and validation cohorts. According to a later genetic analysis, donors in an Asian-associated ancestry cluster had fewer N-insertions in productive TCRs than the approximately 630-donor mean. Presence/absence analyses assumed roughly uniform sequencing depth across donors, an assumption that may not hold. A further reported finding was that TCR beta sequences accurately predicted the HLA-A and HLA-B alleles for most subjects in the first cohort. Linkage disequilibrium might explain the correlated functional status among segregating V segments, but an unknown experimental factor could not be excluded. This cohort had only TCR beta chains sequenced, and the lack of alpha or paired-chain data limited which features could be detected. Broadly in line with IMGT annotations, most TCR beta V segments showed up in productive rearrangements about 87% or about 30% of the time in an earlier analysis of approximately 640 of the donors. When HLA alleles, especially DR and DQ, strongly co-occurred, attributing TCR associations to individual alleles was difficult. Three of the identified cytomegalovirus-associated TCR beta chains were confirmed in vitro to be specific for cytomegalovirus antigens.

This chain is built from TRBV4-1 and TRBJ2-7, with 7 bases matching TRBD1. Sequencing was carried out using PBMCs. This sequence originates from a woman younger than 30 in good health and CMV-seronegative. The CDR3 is CASSDSRRKGADEQYF. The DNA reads TGCGCCAGCAGCGACTCTCGGCGAAAGGGGGCCGACGAGCAGTACTTC.